This paragraph reports one T cell receptor (beta chain). The age range of participants was 18 to 89 years, with residence in approximately 25 US areas. This specimen belongs to a study of blood T cell repertoires in COVID-19. The method was immunoSEQ multiplex PCR; TCRdb's version includes in-frame clones alone and lacks a portion of them. The sample has under 200,000 clones, 81% seen once. Sequencing was carried out using PBMCs or T cells enriched from blood (not recorded which). The receptor comes from a woman in her forties with acute COVID-19.

The CDR3 loop reads CASSPRTGGASPLHF. The CDR3 nucleotides are TGTGCCAGCAGCCCGCGAACAGGGGGCGCCTCACCCCTCCACTTT. The chain links TRBV3-1 (or the pseudogene TRBV3-2) to TRBJ1-6, with 9 nucleotides matching TRBD1. V dropped 4 bases and J dropped 10; count of bases not matched to a gene: 8. Germline CDR1 reads LGHDT; CDR2 reads YNNKEL (reference sequence). The length of the CDR3 is 15 residues.